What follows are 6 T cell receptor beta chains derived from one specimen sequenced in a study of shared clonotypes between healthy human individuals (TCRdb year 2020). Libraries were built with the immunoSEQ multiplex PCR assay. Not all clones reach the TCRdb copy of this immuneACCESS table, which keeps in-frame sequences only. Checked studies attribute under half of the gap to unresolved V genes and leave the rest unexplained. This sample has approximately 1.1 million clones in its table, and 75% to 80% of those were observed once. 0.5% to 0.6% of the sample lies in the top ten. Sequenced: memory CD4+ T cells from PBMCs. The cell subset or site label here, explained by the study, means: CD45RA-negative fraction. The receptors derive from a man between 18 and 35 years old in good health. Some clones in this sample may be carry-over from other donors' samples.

The CDR3 protein is CASSLHGYEQYF. Here the CDR3 DNA reads TGTGCCAGCAGTTTACACGGTTACGAGCAGTACTTC. The chain is built from TRBV28 and TRBJ2-7; D gene unclear. Trimming removed 2 bases at V and 4 bases at J, with 6 bases between. Germline CDR1 reads MDHEN; CDR2 reads SYDVKM. The CDR3 is 12 residues long.

CDR3 coding DNA: TGTGCCAGCAGTACTCCCGGGACAGGGGGCAACTATGGCTACACCTTC. Translation gives CASSTPGTGGNYGYTF. The V gene is TRBV7-9, the J gene TRBJ1-2, with TRBD1 matching 12 bases. The V gene's germline CDR1 is SEHNR and CDR2 FQNEAQ (reference sequence). This CDR3 is built from 16 residues. The ends lost 6 bases at V and 2 bases at J; junction bases unmatched: 7.

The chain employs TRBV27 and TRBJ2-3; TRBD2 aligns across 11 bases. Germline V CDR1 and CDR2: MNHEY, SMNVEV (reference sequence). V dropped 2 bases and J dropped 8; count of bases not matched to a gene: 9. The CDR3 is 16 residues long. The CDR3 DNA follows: TGTGCCAGCAGTTTACTCGCTAGCGGGAGGAGGGGTACGCAGTATTTT. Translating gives CASSLLASGRRGTQYF.

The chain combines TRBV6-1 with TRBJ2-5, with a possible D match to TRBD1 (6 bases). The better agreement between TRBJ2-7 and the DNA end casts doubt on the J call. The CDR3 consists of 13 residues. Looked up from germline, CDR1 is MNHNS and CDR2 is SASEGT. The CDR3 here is CASNLQGNHEQYF. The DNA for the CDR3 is TGTGCCAGCAATCTACAGGGAAACCACGAGCAGTACTTC.

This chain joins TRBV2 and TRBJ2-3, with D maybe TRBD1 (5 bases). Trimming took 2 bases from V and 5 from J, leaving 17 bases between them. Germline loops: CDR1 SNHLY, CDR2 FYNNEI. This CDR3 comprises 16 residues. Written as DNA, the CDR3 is TGTGCCAGCAGTGAAAAGGGGCCTCGGTTGGGAGATACGCAGTATTTT. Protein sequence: CASSEKGPRLGDTQYF.

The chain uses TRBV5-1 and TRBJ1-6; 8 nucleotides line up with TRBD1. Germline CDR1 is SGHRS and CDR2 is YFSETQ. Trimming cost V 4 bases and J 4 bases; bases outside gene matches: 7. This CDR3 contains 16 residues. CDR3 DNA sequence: TGCGCCAGCAGCGCCGGGACAGGATCATATAATTCACCCCTCCACTTT. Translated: CASSAGTGSYNSPLHF.